This T cell receptor beta chain was found in a study of blood T cell repertoires in COVID-19. Study-level background: The origin of the acute and convalescent COVID-19 samples was the United States, Italy and Spain. PBMCs, B-cell-depleted T cells, or T cells provided the cDNA or gDNA that made up the material.

CDR3 length: 13 residues. The germline V gene has CDR1 LGHDT and CDR2 YNNKEL (reference sequence). Trimming shortened V by 0 bases and J by 6 bases, and 9 bases separated the two germline ends. Original data processing: Amplifying reference gene primers gave estimates of nucleated cell counts. Produced via immunoSEQ multiplex PCR; TCRdb's table is partial and in-frame only. The DNA was the basis for D and trimming; V, J and clone size are from that table. Found here are about 110,000 clones, 76% of them singletons; the top ten hold over 3.5%. Sequenced sample: peripheral blood. The sequence came from a woman at least 80 years old with acute or convalescent COVID-19. The V call is TRBV3-1 (or the pseudogene TRBV3-2), the J call TRBJ2-7; no clear D gene. CDR3 loop: CASSQDPFREQYF. The CDR3 DNA reads as TGTGCCAGCAGCCAAGATCCGTTCCGCGAGCAGTACTTC.